Following are 20 T cell receptor beta chains from one sample sequenced in a study of regulatory T cells in long-lasting Graves disease. The time point: persistent/refractory GD, antithyroid drugs over 5 years with positive TRAb. From RNA extracted from PBMCs, the TCR library was made. Building the TCR beta libraries relied on iRepertoire HTBI primers, and CDR3 regions underwent Arm-PCR. TCRdb re-called the multiplex PCR reads with MiXCR, one entry per CDR3 protein. The table lists about 290,000 distinct CDR3 sequences, around 20% of them singletons. The material sequenced was peripheral blood mononuclear cells (PBMCs), taken when the disease was refractory, from a patient treated with antithyroid drugs. The receptors were gathered from a female donor with Graves disease.

With regard to this clonotype: Possible read error: a much larger clone is one base away. V and J are TRBV28 and TRBJ2-1, with TRBD2 identical over 15 bases. The CDR3 consists of 18 residues. With V trimmed by 6 bases and J by 10 bases, 16 bases remained unmatched. In germline, CDR1 is MDHEN, CDR2 SYDVKM. The CDR3 sequence: CASSQGTSGRHLSYEQFF. CDR3 in DNA: TGTGCCAGCAGCCAAGGGACTAGCGGGAGGCACCTCTCCTACGAGCAGTTCTTC.

The chain employs TRBV20-1 and TRBJ2-5; TRBD2 is a possible D gene (6 bases). The CDR3 has 15 residues. Trimming shortened V by 2 bases and J by 2 bases, and 15 bases separated the two germline ends. CDR1 is DFQATT, CDR2 SNEGSKA, per germline (reference sequence). The CDR3 region is CSARRSRSGQETQYF. CDR3 DNA sequence: TGCAGTGCTAGAAGGTCCCGTAGCGGACAAGAGACCCAGTACTTC.

This clonotype was detected only a few times. The J gene is TRBJ2-2, the V gene TRBV7-3, with TRBD2 matching 8 bases. The V segment lost 5 bases and the J segment 7 bases; nucleotides outside the gene matches: 9. The CDR3 is 15 amino acids. Germline values: CDR1 SGHTA, CDR2 FQGTGA. This CDR3 is CASSRGLANGGELFF. Here the CDR3 DNA reads TGTGCCAGCAGCCGAGGACTAGCTAATGGCGGGGAGCTGTTTTTT.

This clonotype has only a few counts. This chain connects TRBV6-1 to TRBJ1-2; 7 positions match TRBD1. Trimming removed 8 bases from V and 2 bases from J; junction bases left unmatched: 14. Germline loops: CDR1 MNHNS, CDR2 SASEGT. The CDR3 contains 16 residues. The CDR3 nucleotides are TGTGCCAGCGCTCCCGCCTCGACAGGGTGGAACTATGGCTACACCTTC. Encoded protein: CASAPASTGWNYGYTF.

V gene TRBV25-1 combines with J gene TRBJ1-2; no clear D. This CDR3 region has 14 residues. CDR1 is MGHDK and CDR2 is SYGVNS in the germline V gene. Trimming stripped 1 base from V and 3 bases from J, with 9 bases between. The CDR3 here is CASSEFGGDYGYTF. The CDR3 coding sequence is TGTGCCAGCAGTGAATTCGGCGGGGACTATGGCTACACCTTC.

The chain couples TRBV20-1 to TRBJ2-5, with 9 bases identical to TRBD1. Germline V lookup: CDR1 DFQATT, CDR2 SNEGSKA (reference sequence). The trim removed 3 bases at V and 12 bases at J, leaving 14 bases unmatched. This CDR3 is 14 amino acids long. CDR3 sequence: CSARISLEQGAEYF. As DNA, the CDR3 is TGCAGTGCTAGGATATCCCTCGAACAGGGGGCGGAGTACTTC.

This clonotype came up many times. This sequence joins TRBV6-1 and TRBJ1-4; 9 bases fit TRBD1. Germline CDR1 is MNHNS and CDR2 is SASEGT. This CDR3 region has 14 residues. J gave up 7 bases and V 4 bases, and 4 bases lay outside the gene matches. The CDR3 nucleotides read TGTGCCAGCAGTGGCGGACAGGGGAGTGAAAAACTGTTTTTT. Translation gives CASSGGQGSEKLFF.

The chain uses TRBV20-1 and TRBJ1-2, with D perhaps matching TRBD1 (5 bases). Trimming cost V 3 bases and J 2 bases, with 22 bases left between them. The CDR3 totals 17 residues. Looked up from germline, CDR1 is DFQATT and CDR2 is SNEGSKA (reference sequence). The CDR3 bases are TGCAGTGCTAGTCGCGCGGGGCCCCCTGGTCCAAACTATGGCTACACCTTC. Amino acids: CSASRAGPPGPNYGYTF.

The chain combines TRBV6-2 or TRBV6-3 with TRBJ2-7; possible D gene TRBD1, 6 bases. This CDR3 is built from 13 residues. CDR1 and CDR2 from the germline V gene are MNHEY and SVGEGT. V was trimmed by 6 bases and J by 7 bases, leaving 16 bases between them. Written as DNA, the CDR3 is TGTGCCAGCAGAAGAGGGGGATCCCGGGAGCAGTACTTC. This translates into CASRRGGSREQYF.

This clonotype appeared a single time. The chain couples TRBV4-2 to TRBJ2-1, with a weak D call TRBD2 (6 bases). The CDR3 sequence is 19 residues long. The germline CDR1 and CDR2 sequences are LGHNA and YNFKEQ. V lost 0 bases to trimming and J lost 1 base, with 19 bases between them. CDR3 residues: CASSQDPGLPLISYNEQFF. CDR3 DNA sequence: TGTGCCAGCAGCCAAGATCCGGGACTGCCGCTAATTTCCTACAATGAGCAGTTCTTC.

There are a few counts of this clonotype. The chain couples TRBV18 to TRBJ1-1; D uncertain. Trimming pared 2 bases from V and 0 bases from J, leaving 7 bases between. The CDR3 covers 14 residues. Per germline, CDR1 KGHSH and CDR2 LQKENI. The DNA of the CDR3 is TGTGCCAGCTCACCAAGAGCAATGAACACTGAAGCTTTCTTT. It yields the protein CASSPRAMNTEAFF. Using reference TRBV18 and TRBJ1-1 for the parts outside the CDR3, the full variable domain is NAGVMQNPRHLVRRRGQEARLRCSPMKGHSHVYWYRQLPEEGLKFMVYLQKENIIDESGMPKERFSAEFPKEGPSILRIQQVVRGDSAAYFCASSPRAMNTEAFFGQGTRLTVV.

The chain is built from TRBV9 and TRBJ1-4; D is undetermined. Germline V gene sequence: CDR1 SGDLS, CDR2 YYNGEE. The CDR3 consists of 16 residues. V was pared by 1 base and J by 2 bases, with 12 bases between. The chain's CDR3 is CASSVKPVETNEKLFF. The CDR3, as DNA: TGTGCCAGCAGCGTAAAGCCAGTGGAGACTAATGAAAAACTGTTTTTT.

This clonotype came up many times. The chain combines TRBV11-1 with TRBJ2-5; no firm D call. In germline, CDR1 is SGHAT, CDR2 FQDESV (reference sequence). Between the trimmed V and J ends, which lost 0 bases and 4 bases, there was a span of 12 bases. The CDR3 spans 15 residues. This CDR3 reads CASSLAPVKGETQYF. As DNA, the CDR3 is TGTGCCAGCAGCTTAGCGCCTGTTAAGGGAGAGACCCAGTACTTC.

Ten or more counts support this clonotype. This chain uses TRBV29-1 with TRBJ1-1; no firm D call. This CDR3 is 12 amino acids long. V lost 3 bases to trimming and J lost 2 bases, with 7 bases between them. Germline loops: CDR1 SQVTM, CDR2 ANQGSEA. CDR3 in amino acids: CSVEGENTEAFF. The CDR3 DNA reads as TGCAGCGTTGAGGGCGAAAACACTGAAGCTTTCTTT. Filled out from reference TRBV29-1 and TRBJ1-1, the complete variable domain reads SAVISQKPSRDICQRGTSLTIQCQVDSQVTMMFWYRQQPGQSLTLIATANQGSEATYESGFVIDKFPISRPNLTFSTLTVSNMSPEDSSIYLCSVEGENTEAFFGQGTRLTVV.

This clonotype was seen at least ten times. CDR3 sequence: CSVEIPLQGPSYEQYF. The CDR3 bases are TGCAGCGTTGAAATCCCGCTACAGGGCCCCTCCTACGAGCAGTACTTC. The rearrangement uses TRBV29-1 and TRBJ2-7; D is perhaps TRBD1 (6 bases). Germline lookup yields CDR1 SQVTM and CDR2 ANQGSEA. The CDR3 loop spans 16 amino acids. The V end lost 2 bases, the J end lost 0 bases, and 17 bases lay between the germline ends.

The rearrangement joins TRBV5-1 to TRBJ1-6; D may be TRBD1 (5 bases). CDR1 is SGHRS and CDR2 is YFSETQ in the germline V gene. The CDR3 loop spans 13 amino acids. V was pared by 0 bases and J by 9 bases, with 7 bases between. As DNA, the CDR3 is TGCGCCAGCAGCTTGGATGGGGGTTCACCCCTCCACTTT. Protein: CASSLDGGSPLHF.

This clonotype has a count of ten or more. The chain joins TRBV28 to TRBJ2-7, with D maybe TRBD1 (6 bases). Germline V gene sequence: CDR1 MDHEN, CDR2 SYDVKM. The CDR3 has 15 residues. Trimming pared 1 base from V and 6 bases from J, leaving 16 bases between. In DNA form, the CDR3 reads TGTGCCAGCAGTTTATATCAGGGGTTCAGGGGCGAGCAGTACTTC. Translating gives CASSLYQGFRGEQYF.

This sequence joins TRBV24-1 and TRBJ2-2; tentative D call: TRBD1 (7 bases). Germline CDR1 is KGHDR and CDR2 is SFDVKD. V was trimmed by 0 bases and J by 6 bases, leaving 10 bases between them. This CDR3 has 15 residues. The CDR3 DNA is TGTGCCACCAGTGATTTGCAGGGGGGTCCCGGGGAGCTGTTTTTT. Translation gives CATSDLQGGPGELFF.

This clonotype was seen ten or more times. The chain combines TRBV10-3 with TRBJ1-5; D not certain. The V gene's germline CDR1 is ENHRY and CDR2 SYGVKD. V was clipped by 0 bases and J by 2 bases, with 11 bases between them. The CDR3 totals 16 residues. The CDR3 sequence: CAISESTRSGNQPQHF. The CDR3 nucleotides are TGTGCCATCAGTGAGTCGACACGGTCAGGCAATCAGCCCCAGCATTTT.

With respect to this clonotype: An end of the junction differs from the germline gene, which may be a read error. The chain joins TRBV7-9 to TRBJ1-1; D unresolved. The germline V gene encodes CDR1 SEHNR and CDR2 FQNEAQ (reference sequence). The CDR3 has 13 amino acids. The DNA of the CDR3 is TGTGCCAGCACCTTAGGTATCCCCCCTGAAGCTTTCTTT. Its protein is CASTLGIPPEAFF. The entire variable domain, with the rest obtained from reference TRBV7-9 and TRBJ1-1, is as follows: DTGVSQNPRHKITKRGQNVTFRCDPISEHNRLYWYRQTLGQGPEFLTYFQNEAQLEKSRLLSDRFSAERPKGSFSTLEIQRTEQGDSAMYLCASTLGIPPEAFFGQGTRLTVV.